Below, 6 T cell receptor beta chains from the same sample are listed, as sequenced in a study of identical twins. MiXCR was run by TCRdb on the 5' RACE reads, yielding one entry per CDR3 protein. The sample lists hundreds of thousands of distinct CDR3 sequences, around 20% seen once, with 4% to 5.5% in the top ten. This sample also belongs to another study, concerning T cells expressing NK-cell markers.

Sequenced: PBMCs. The receptor source for this set is a woman aged 18-35 years in good health.

This clonotype appeared a few times. The chain couples TRBV20-1 to TRBJ2-4; maybe TRBD2 (5 bases). V was shortened by 5 bases and J by 1 base, with 9 bases between the two germline ends. The length of the CDR3 is 13 residues. Germline assignment: CDR1 DFQATT and CDR2 SNEGSKA (reference sequence). CDR3 sequence: CSASSPAKNIQYF. The CDR3 coding sequence is TGCAGTGCTTCTAGCCCGGCCAAAAACATTCAGTACTTC.

This clonotype was seen repeatedly, ten times or more. The rearrangement joins TRBV20-1 to TRBJ2-1; D is perhaps TRBD2 (7 bases). Looked up from germline, CDR1 is DFQATT and CDR2 is SNEGSKA (reference sequence). V shed 6 bases and J shed 2 bases, with 14 bases lying between them. This CDR3 region has 14 residues. As DNA, the CDR3 is TGCAGTGCGCCCCGGGGGGCGGCCTACAATGAGCAGTTCTTC. Its protein product is CSAPRGAAYNEQFF.

This clonotype was counted once. The rearrangement uses TRBV20-1 and TRBJ2-5, with TRBD2 as a possible D gene (6 bases). V lost 6 bases to trimming and J lost 1 base, with 21 bases between them. This CDR3 contains 16 residues. Germline CDR1 reads DFQATT; CDR2 reads SNEGSKA (reference sequence). CDR3 sequence reads: CSAQGGDPGSQETQYF. The CDR3 nucleotides read TGCAGTGCCCAAGGCGGGGACCCGGGATCCCAAGAGACCCAGTACTTC.

There are a few counts of this clonotype. The chain has TRBV20-1 and TRBJ2-1; D not resolved. This CDR3 has 15 amino acids. The germline V gene encodes CDR1 DFQATT and CDR2 SNEGSKA (reference sequence). Trimming took 0 bases from V and 0 from J, leaving 9 bases between them. CDR3 in amino acids: CSARDSSNSYNEQFF. The CDR3 DNA reads TGCAGTGCTAGAGACTCTAGTAACTCCTACAATGAGCAGTTCTTC.

In nucleotides, the CDR3 is TGTGCCATCACCCAGGGGCGGGAGGGTCAAAATGAGCAGTTCTTC. Its protein is CAITQGREGQNEQFF. The chain carries TRBV10-3 and TRBJ2-1, with 9 bases that match TRBD2. This CDR3 has 15 amino acids. CDR1 ENHRY and CDR2 SYGVKD come from the germline V gene. Trimming took 7 bases from V and 7 from J; bases not matched to a gene: 11.

The chain uses TRBV4-1 and TRBJ2-1; D ambiguous. Trimming pared 0 bases from V and 8 bases from J, leaving 8 bases between. In germline, CDR1 is MGHRA, CDR2 YSYEKL. The CDR3 runs to 13 residues. CDR3 amino acids: CASSQERVDEQFF. CDR3 nucleotide sequence: TGCGCCAGCAGCCAAGAAAGGGTCGATGAGCAGTTCTTC.